Presented here are 12 T cell receptor beta chains from one specimen sequenced in a study of Ad26.COV2.S vaccination and SARS-CoV-2 variants. Specified treatment: roughly 20 received Ad26.COV2.S at low or high dose, single or two shots; 5 received placebo; per-sample allocation not given. Specimens were obtained on day 63 following the first vaccine or placebo injection. Profiled with immunoSEQ multiplex PCR; TCRdb holds only in-frame clones, not every one. The sample consists of about 370,000 clones, approximately 90% of them appearing once. The sequencing used peripheral blood, collected in a trial of Ad26.COV2.S vaccine versus placebo. Receptor source: a person aged 18-65 years who received the Ad26.COV2.S COVID-19 vaccine or a placebo.

Turning to this clone: At one end, the junction sequence differs from germline, possibly due to a read error. V is TRBV27 and J is TRBJ2-1; D unresolved. The CDR3 runs to 9 residues. Germline assignment: CDR1 MNHEY and CDR2 SMNVEV (reference sequence). The CDR3 reads CASSRPEVF. CDR3 in DNA: TGTGCCAGCAGCAGGCCCGAGGTCTTC.

The gene calls are TRBV5-8 and TRBJ1-1, with TRBD1 identical over 12 bases. This CDR3 is 15 amino acids long. With 4 bases clipped from V and 2 bases from J, the junction kept 3 bases outside the gene matches. The germline CDR1 and CDR2 sequences are SGHTS and YDEGEE. CDR3 coding DNA: TGTGCCAGCAGCCCCGGGACAGGGGGCAACACTGAAGCTTTCTTT. Its translation is CASSPGTGGNTEAFF.

The chain combines TRBV6-5 with TRBJ1-2; TRBD1 might be the D (5 bases). The CDR3 runs to 13 residues. In germline, CDR1 is MNHEY, CDR2 SVGAGI. V was shortened by 7 bases and J by 4 bases, with 13 bases between the two germline ends. For the CDR3, the DNA is TGTGCCAGCACGGGGCGGATGACCTATGGCTACACCTTC. It encodes CASTGRMTYGYTF.

The rearrangement links TRBV20-1 to TRBJ1-2, with D uncertain. Trimming shortened V by 5 bases and J by 7 bases, and 11 bases separated the two germline ends. This CDR3 is 11 amino acids long. Germline V gene data show CDR1 as DFQATT and CDR2 as SNEGSKA (reference sequence). The CDR3 reads CSAYNQVGYTF. The CDR3 region has the DNA TGCAGTGCTTATAACCAGGTTGGCTACACCTTC.

The rearrangement uses TRBV9 and TRBJ1-2; no clear D. V lost 0 bases, J lost 1 base, and 7 bases lay in between. Germline CDR1 is SGDLS and CDR2 is YYNGEE. The CDR3 spans 14 residues. CDR3 residues: CASSVGSVNYGYTF. The CDR3 nucleotides are TGTGCCAGCAGCGTAGGTTCAGTTAACTATGGCTACACCTTC.

The chain uses TRBV24-1 and TRBJ2-2, with D possibly matching TRBD2 (7 bases). Germline CDR1 and CDR2: KGHDR and SFDVKD. V was clipped by 3 bases and J by 4 bases, with 20 bases between them. CDR3 length equals 18 residues. The CDR3 protein is CATSDPEGGAGGTGELFF. The CDR3, as DNA: TGTGCCACCAGTGATCCCGAAGGGGGGGCCGGGGGCACCGGGGAGCTGTTTTTT.

The chain couples TRBV28 to TRBJ1-1, with D perhaps TRBD1 (5 bases). CDR1 MDHEN and CDR2 SYDVKM come from the germline V gene. Trimming left V 6 bases short and J 3 bases short, with 14 bases between. The CDR3 sequence is 14 residues long. CDR3 in amino acids: CASSSGGGDTEAFF. CDR3 bases: TGTGCCAGCAGCTCCGGTGGGGGTGACACTGAAGCTTTCTTT.

V is TRBV2 and J is TRBJ1-4; possibly TRBD1 for D (6 bases). V was cut by 5 bases and J by 7 bases, with 17 bases left in between. The CDR3 length is 15 residues. Germline loops: CDR1 SNHLY, CDR2 FYNNEI. The CDR3 loop is CASSSTGTGGEKLFF. In DNA, the CDR3 is TGTGCCAGCAGTTCTACAGGGACCGGAGGTGAAAAACTGTTTTTT.

This clone was detected only once. This chain joins TRBV10-1 and TRBJ2-3; D unclear. V lost 0 bases, J lost 7 bases, and 5 bases lay in between. This CDR3 comprises 12 residues. The germline V gene encodes CDR1 WNHNN and CDR2 SYGVQD (reference sequence). For the CDR3, the DNA is TGCGCCAGCAGTGAGTCTGGGAATACGCAGTATTTT. This sequence encodes CASSESGNTQYF.

The rearrangement joins TRBV5-1 to TRBJ1-4, with TRBD1 matching over 7 bases. Trimming cost V 3 bases and J 3 bases; bases outside gene matches: 8. Germline-derived CDR1 and CDR2 are SGHRS and YFSETQ. The CDR3 runs 16 residues. For the CDR3, the DNA is TGCGCCAGCAGCTCTAAGCCGGGACAGCCTAATGAAAAACTGTTTTTT. It yields the protein CASSSKPGQPNEKLFF. The variable domain in full, with the rest retrieved from reference TRBV5-1 and TRBJ1-4, is KAGVTQTPRYLIKTRGQQVTLSCSPISGHRSVSWYQQTPGQGLQFLFEYFSETQRNKGNFPGRFSGRQFSNSRSEMNVSTLELGDSALYLCASSSKPGQPNEKLFFGSGTQLSVL.

V gene TRBV9 combines with J gene TRBJ2-3, with D maybe TRBD1 (5 bases). Germline V gene lookup returns CDR1 SGDLS and CDR2 YYNGEE. V lost 0 bases, J lost 4 bases, and 12 bases lay in between. The CDR3 sequence is 15 residues long. The CDR3 DNA is TGTGCCAGCAGCGTAGGGGGCCCTATGGCAGATACGCAGTATTTT. This sequence encodes CASSVGGPMADTQYF.

The table lists this clone with a count of one. The rearrangement uses TRBV2 and TRBJ2-3; perhaps D is TRBD1 or TRBD2 (5 bases each). The CDR3 spans 13 residues. Trimming took 6 bases from V and 6 from J, leaving 13 bases between them. CDR1 is SNHLY, CDR2 FYNNEI, per germline. In DNA form, the CDR3 reads TGTGCCAGCAGCCCAGGGACGTTGGATACGCAGTATTTT. Translating gives CASSPGTLDTQYF.